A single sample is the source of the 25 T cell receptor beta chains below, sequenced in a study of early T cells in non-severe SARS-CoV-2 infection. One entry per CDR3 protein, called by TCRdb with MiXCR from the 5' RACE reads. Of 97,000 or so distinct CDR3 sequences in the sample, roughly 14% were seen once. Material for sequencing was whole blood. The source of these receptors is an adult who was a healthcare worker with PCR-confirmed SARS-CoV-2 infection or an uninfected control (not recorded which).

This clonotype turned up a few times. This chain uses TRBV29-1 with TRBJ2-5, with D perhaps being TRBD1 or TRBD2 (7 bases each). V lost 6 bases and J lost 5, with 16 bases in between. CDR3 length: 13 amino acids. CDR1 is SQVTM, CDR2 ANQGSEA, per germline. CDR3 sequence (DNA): TGCAGCGTAGGGAGGGGGCAATGGGAGACCCAGTACTTC. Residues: CSVGRGQWETQYF.

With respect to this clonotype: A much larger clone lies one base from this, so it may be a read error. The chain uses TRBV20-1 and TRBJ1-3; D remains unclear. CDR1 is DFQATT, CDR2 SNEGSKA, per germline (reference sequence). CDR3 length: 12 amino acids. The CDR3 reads CGARGSSNTIYF. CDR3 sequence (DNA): TGCGGTGCTAGAGGCAGTTCAAACACCATATATTTT.

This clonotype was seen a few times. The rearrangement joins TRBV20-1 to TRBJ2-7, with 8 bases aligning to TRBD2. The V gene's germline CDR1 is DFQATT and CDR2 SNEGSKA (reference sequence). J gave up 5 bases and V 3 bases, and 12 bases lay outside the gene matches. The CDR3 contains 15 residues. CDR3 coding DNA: TGCAGTGCTAGGGGCCGTAGCGGGAACCCCCACGAGCAGTACTTC. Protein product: CSARGRSGNPHEQYF.

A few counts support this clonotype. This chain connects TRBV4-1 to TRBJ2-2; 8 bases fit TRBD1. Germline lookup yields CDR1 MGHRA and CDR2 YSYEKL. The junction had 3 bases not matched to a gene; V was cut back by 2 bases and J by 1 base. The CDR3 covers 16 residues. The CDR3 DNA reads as TGCGCCAGCAGCCAAAGAGGACAGGGGAACACCGGGGAGCTGTTTTTT. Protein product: CASSQRGQGNTGELFF.

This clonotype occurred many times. The CDR3 is CASRAGYTEAFF. The CDR3, as DNA: TGTGCCAGCAGAGCCGGATACACTGAAGCTTTCTTT. V usage is TRBV12-3 or TRBV12-4 and J usage is TRBJ1-1; no definite D call. The CDR3 has 12 amino acids. V shed 6 bases and J shed 3 bases, with 8 bases lying between them.

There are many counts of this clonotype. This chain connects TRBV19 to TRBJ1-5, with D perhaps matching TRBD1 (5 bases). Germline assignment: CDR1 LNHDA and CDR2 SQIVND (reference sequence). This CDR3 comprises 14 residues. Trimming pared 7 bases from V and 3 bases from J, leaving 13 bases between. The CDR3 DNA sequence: TGTGCCAGTACTCTGACAGATTCCAATCAGCCCCAGCATTTT. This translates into CASTLTDSNQPQHF.

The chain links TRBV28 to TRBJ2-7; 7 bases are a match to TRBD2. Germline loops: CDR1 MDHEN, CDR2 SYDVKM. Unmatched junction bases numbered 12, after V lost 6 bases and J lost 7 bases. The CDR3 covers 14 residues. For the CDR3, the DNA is TGTGCCAGCAGGGCCGGAGGATTAGCGGGTGAGCAGTACTTC. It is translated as CASRAGGLAGEQYF.

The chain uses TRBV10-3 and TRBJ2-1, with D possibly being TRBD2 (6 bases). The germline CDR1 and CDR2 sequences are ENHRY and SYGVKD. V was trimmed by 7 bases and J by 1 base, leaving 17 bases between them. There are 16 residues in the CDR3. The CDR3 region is CAIKERESHSYNEQFF. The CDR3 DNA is TGTGCCATCAAAGAACGGGAGTCTCATTCCTACAATGAGCAGTTCTTC.

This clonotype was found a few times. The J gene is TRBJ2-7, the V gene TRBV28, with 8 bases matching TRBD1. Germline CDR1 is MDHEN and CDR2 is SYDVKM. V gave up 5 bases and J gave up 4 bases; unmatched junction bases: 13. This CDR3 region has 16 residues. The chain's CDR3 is CASSPRGGTGGYEQYF. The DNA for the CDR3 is TGTGCCAGCAGTCCCCGGGGTGGGACAGGAGGTTACGAGCAGTACTTC.

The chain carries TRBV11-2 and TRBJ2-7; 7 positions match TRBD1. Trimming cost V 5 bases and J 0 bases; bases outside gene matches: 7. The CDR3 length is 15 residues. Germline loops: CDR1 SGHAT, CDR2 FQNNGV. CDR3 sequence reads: CASSPGTGASYEQYF. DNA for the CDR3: TGTGCCAGCAGCCCTGGTACAGGGGCCTCCTACGAGCAGTACTTC.

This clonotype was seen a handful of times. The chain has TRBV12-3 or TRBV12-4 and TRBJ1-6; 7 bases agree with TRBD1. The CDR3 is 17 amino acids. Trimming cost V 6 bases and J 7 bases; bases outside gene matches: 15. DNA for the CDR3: TGTGCCAGCAGAAGACAGGGAGGGTGGATGAGGAATTCACCCCTCCACTTT. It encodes CASRRQGGWMRNSPLHF.

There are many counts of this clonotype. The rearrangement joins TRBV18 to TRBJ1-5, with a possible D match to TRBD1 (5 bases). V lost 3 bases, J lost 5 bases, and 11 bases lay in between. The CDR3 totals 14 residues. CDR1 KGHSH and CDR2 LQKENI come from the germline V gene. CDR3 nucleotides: TGTGCCAGCTCACCGCAAGACAGCGATCAGCCCCAGCATTTT. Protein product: CASSPQDSDQPQHF. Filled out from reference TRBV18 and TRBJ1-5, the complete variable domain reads NAGVMQNPRHLVRRRGQEARLRCSPMKGHSHVYWYRQLPEEGLKFMVYLQKENIIDESGMPKERFSAEFPKEGPSILRIQQVVRGDSAAYFCASSPQDSDQPQHFGDGTRLSIL.

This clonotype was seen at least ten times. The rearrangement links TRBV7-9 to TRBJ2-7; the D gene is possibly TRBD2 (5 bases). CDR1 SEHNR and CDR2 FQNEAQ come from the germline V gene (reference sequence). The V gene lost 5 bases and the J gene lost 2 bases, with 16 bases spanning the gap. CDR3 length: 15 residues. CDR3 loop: CASSRADSPAYEQYF. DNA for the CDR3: TGTGCCAGCAGCCGTGCGGACTCTCCGGCCTACGAGCAGTACTTC.

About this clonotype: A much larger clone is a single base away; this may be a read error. In DNA form, the CDR3 reads TGCGCCAGCAGCCAAGGGGCCGGGCCCATTGGCTACACCTTC. This codes for CASSQGAGPIGYTF. The V gene is TRBV4-1, the J gene TRBJ1-2; D gene ambiguous. V was clipped by 1 base and J by 7 bases, with 13 bases between them. Germline CDR1 MGHRA, CDR2 YSYEKL. The CDR3 contains 14 residues.

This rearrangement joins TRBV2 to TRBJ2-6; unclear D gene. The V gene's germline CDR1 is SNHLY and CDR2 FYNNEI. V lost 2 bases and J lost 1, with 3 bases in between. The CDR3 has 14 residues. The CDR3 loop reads CASSERSGANVLTF. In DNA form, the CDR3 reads TGTGCCAGCAGTGAAAGGTCTGGGGCCAACGTCCTGACTTTC.

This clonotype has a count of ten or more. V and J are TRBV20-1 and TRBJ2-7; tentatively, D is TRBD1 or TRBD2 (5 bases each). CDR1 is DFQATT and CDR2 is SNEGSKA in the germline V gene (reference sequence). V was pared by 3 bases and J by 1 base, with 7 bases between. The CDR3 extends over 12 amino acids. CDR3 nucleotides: TGCAGTGCTAGTGGGGGTTCCTACGAGCAGTACTTC. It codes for CSASGGSYEQYF.

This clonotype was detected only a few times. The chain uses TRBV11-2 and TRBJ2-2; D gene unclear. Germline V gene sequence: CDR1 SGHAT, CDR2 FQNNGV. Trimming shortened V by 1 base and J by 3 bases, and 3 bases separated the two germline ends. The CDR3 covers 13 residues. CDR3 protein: CASSLVDTGELFF. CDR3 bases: TGTGCCAGCAGCTTAGTAGACACCGGGGAGCTGTTTTTT.

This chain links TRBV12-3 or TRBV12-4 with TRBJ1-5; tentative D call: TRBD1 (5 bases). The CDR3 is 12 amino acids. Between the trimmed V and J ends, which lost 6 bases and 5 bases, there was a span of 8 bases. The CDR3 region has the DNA TGTGCCAGCAGGGGAGGGGATCAGCCCCAGCATTTT. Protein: CASRGGDQPQHF.

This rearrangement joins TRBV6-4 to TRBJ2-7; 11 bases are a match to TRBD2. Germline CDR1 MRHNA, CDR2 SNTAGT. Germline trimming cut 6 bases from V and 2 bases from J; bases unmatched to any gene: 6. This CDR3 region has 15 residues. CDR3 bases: TGTGCCAGCAGCCCGACTAGCGGGGCTCCCTACGAGCAGTACTTC. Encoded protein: CASSPTSGAPYEQYF.

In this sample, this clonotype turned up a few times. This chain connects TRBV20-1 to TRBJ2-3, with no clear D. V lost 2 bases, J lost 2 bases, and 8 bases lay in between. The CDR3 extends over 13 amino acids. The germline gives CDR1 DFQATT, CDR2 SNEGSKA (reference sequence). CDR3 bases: TGCAGTGCTAGAAAACGGAACACAGATACGCAGTATTTT. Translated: CSARKRNTDTQYF.

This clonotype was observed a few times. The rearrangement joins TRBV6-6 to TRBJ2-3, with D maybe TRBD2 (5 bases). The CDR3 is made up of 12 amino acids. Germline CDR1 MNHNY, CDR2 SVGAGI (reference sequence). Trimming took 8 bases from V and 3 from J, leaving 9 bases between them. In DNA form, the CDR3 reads TGTGCCAGCGACGAGCGGACAGATACGCAGTATTTT. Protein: CASDERTDTQYF.

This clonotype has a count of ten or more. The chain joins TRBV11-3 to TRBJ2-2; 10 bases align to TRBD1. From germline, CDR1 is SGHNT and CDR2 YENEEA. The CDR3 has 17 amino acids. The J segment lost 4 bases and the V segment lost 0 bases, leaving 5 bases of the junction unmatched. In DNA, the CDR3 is TGTGCCAGCAGCTTAGATGGGACAGGGGATTTCACCGGGGAGCTGTTTTTT. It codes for CASSLDGTGDFTGELFF.

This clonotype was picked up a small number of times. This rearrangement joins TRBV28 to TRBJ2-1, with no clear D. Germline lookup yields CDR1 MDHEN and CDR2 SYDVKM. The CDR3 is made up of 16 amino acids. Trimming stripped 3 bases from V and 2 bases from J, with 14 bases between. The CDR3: CASSFLHPATYNEQFF. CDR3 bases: TGTGCCAGCAGTTTTCTCCATCCGGCGACCTACAATGAGCAGTTCTTC.

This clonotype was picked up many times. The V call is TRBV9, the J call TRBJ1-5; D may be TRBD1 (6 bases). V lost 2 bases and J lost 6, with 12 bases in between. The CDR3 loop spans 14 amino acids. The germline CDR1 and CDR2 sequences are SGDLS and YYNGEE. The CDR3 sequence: CASSVGGHGQPQHF. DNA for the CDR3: TGTGCCAGCAGCGTGGGGGGGCATGGTCAGCCCCAGCATTTT.

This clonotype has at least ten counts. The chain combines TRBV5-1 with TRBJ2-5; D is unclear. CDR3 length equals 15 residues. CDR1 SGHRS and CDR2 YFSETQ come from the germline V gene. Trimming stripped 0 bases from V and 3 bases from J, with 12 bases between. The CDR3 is CASSLEGFVEETQYF. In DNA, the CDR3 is TGCGCCAGCAGCTTGGAAGGTTTTGTAGAAGAGACCCAGTACTTC.